Listed below are T cell receptor beta chains from one sample, sequenced in a study of OX40 agonist ivuxolimab in advanced cancers. Libraries were prepared by immunoSEQ multiplex PCR; TCRdb keeps only in-frame clonotypes and omits some of them. The profile shows 65,000 to 90,000 clones, around nine tenths of them singletons. The sequencing used CD4+ or CD8+ T cells sorted from blood, collected in a trial of the OX40 agonist ivuxolimab. These TCRs come from an adult with an advanced solid tumor such as melanoma, head and neck, liver or kidney cancer. Both conserved end residues are part of each CDR3. The D gene is left open where the match is weak. Size tells how often a clone was seen (once, few, many) or the class of an expanded clone, and some rows leave it out.

abundance	d_gene	v_gene	j_gene	CDR3nt	CDR3aa
once	.	TRBV6-1	TRBJ1-1	TGTGCCAGCAGTGTTGGGGTCTCTCCCATCATGAACACTGAAGCTTTCTTT	CASSVGVSPIMNTEAFF
.	.	TRBV5-1	TRBJ1-1	TGCGCCAGCAGCTTGGGCGACAAGAACACTGAAGCTTTCTTT	CASSLGDKNTEAFF
.	.	TRBV19	TRBJ2-7	TGTGCCAGTAGTATAGTCGGGGGCCACTACGAGCAGTACTTC	CASSIVGGHYEQYF
.	TRBD2	TRBV18	TRBJ2-5	TGTGCCAGCTCACGGGGACTAGAAGAGACCCAGTACTTC	CASSRGLEETQYF
.	TRBD2	TRBV10-1	TRBJ2-4	TGCGCCAGCAGTGAGAGAAGGCGGGAGAACATTCAGTACTTC	CASSERRRENIQYF
.	.	TRBV11-2	TRBJ1-4	TGTGCCAGCAGCTTAAGGGGGAGAGGCGCAACTAATGAAAAACTGTTTTTT	CASSLRGRGATNEKLFF
.	TRBD1	TRBV28	TRBJ2-2	TGTGCCAGCAGAGGGGGGACAGGGAGTACCGGGGAGCTGTTTTTT	CASRGGTGSTGELFF
.	TRBD2	TRBV2	TRBJ2-7	TGTGCCAGCAGTAAAACTAGCGGGGGGGCGGAAGAGCAGTACTTC	CASSKTSGGAEEQYF
.	.	TRBV2	TRBJ2-5	TGTGCCAGCAGTGCCGGGGTGGCGGAGACCCAGTACTTC	CASSAGVAETQYF
.	.	TRBV7-6	TRBJ2-1	TGTGCCAGCAGCTTTTCGGAAGGAAATGAGCAGTTCTTC	CASSFSEGNEQFF
.	TRBD1	TRBV25-1	TRBJ2-7	TGTGCCAGCAGTGATTTGGGACAGGGAAAGACCTACGAGCAGTACTTC	CASSDLGQGKTYEQYF
.	.	TRBV10-3	TRBJ2-3	TGTGCCTCGGCGGCGGCGGACCGCACAGATACGCAGTATTTT	CASAAADRTDTQYF
.	.	TRBV5-1	TRBJ1-4	TGCGCCAGTAGTACGAGGGGAGCTAATGAAAAACTGTTTTTT	CASSTRGANEKLFF
.	.	TRBV6-5	TRBJ2-3	TGTGCCAGCAGGCCCCCGAGGGGAAGCACAGATACGCAGTATTTT	CASRPPRGSTDTQYF
.	.	TRBV28	TRBJ2-7	TGTGCCAGCACCCCCCCGACACCGACCCATTCCTACGAGCAGTACTTC	CASTPPTPTHSYEQYF
.	.	TRBV29-1	TRBJ2-2	TGCAGCGTTGCTACGGGACAGAACACCGGGGAGCTGTTTTTT	CSVATGQNTGELFF
.	TRBD1	TRBV29-1	TRBJ2-3	TGCAGCGGCAGGGGGAGCACAGATACGCAGTATTTT	CSGRGSTDTQYF
.	TRBD1	TRBV28	TRBJ2-7	TGTGCCAGCACGTCCTCCGGGACAGGGGGCAGGAACGAGCAGTACTTC	CASTSSGTGGRNEQYF
.	TRBD2	TRBV6-1	TRBJ2-2	TGTGCCAGCAGTGAGCTTGGTAGCGGGTCCGGGGAGCTGTTTTTT	CASSELGSGSGELFF
.	.	TRBV7-2	TRBJ1-2	TGTGCCAGCAGCTTAAACACAGGAGCTAACTATGGCTACACCTTC	CASSLNTGANYGYTF
.	.	TRBV18	TRBJ1-2	TGTGCCAGCTCACCACCGACAAGGGTTTTCGGGGGCTACACCTTC	CASSPPTRVFGGYTF
once	TRBD2	TRBV11-3	TRBJ2-1	TGTGCCAGCAGCCAGGGAGGGGAGAGCTACAATGAGCAGTTCTTC	CASSQGGESYNEQFF
.	TRBD1	TRBV28	TRBJ1-5	TGTGCCAGCAGCCAGGGTAGGGGGCGAAATCAGCCCCAGCATTTT	CASSQGRGRNQPQHF
.	TRBD1	TRBV5-1	TRBJ2-2	TGCGCCAGCAGGGGACAGCTAAACACCGGGGAGCTGTTTTTT	CASRGQLNTGELFF
.	TRBD1	TRBV19	TRBJ2-6	TGTGCCAGTAGTATAGGGACAGGGGGCCTCCCTGGGGCCAACGTCCTGACTTTC	CASSIGTGGLPGANVLTF
.	TRBD1	TRBV4-3	TRBJ1-2	TGCGCCAGCAGCCCGGACAGGGCTGCCTATGGCTACACCTTC	CASSPDRAAYGYTF
.	.	TRBV28	TRBJ2-1	TGTGCCAGCAGTTTTGACGGGGGAGACAATGAGCAGTTCTTC	CASSFDGGDNEQFF
.	TRBD2	TRBV10-3	TRBJ2-1	TGTGCCATCACTAGCGGGGGCTCCTACAATGAGCAGTTCTTC	CAITSGGSYNEQFF
.	.	TRBV25-1	TRBJ1-3	TGTGCCAGCAGTGAAGGCGCCAAGGTTGCCATATATTTT	CASSEGAKVAIYF
.	TRBD1	TRBV2	TRBJ1-2	TGTGCCAGCGACCAACAGGGGGAATTAGGCTACACCTTC	CASDQQGELGYTF
.	TRBD1	TRBV5-5	TRBJ2-3	TGTGCCAGCAGCGTCCCGACAGGGGGCACAGATACGCAGTATTTT	CASSVPTGGTDTQYF
.	.	TRBV5-4	TRBJ2-1	TGTGCCAGCAGCCCCGGGACTAAAAGGTCCACAGGGAATGAGCAGTTCTTC	CASSPGTKRSTGNEQFF
.	.	TRBV12-5	TRBJ2-2	TGTGCTAGTGCCCAGTCGGGGGAGCTGTTTTTT	CASAQSGELFF
.	.	TRBV5-6	TRBJ1-5	TGTGCCAGCAGCTTGCGGACAGACTACAATCAGCCCCAGCATTTT	CASSLRTDYNQPQHF
few	.	TRBV23-1	TRBJ1-3	TGCGCCAGCAGTCAAACCCTAGGGGGTAGCTCTGGAAACACCATATATTTT	CASSQTLGGSSGNTIYF
.	.	TRBV30	TRBJ1-6	TGTGCCTGGAGTGTCGGGCAGTCGAATTCACCCCTCCACTTT	CAWSVGQSNSPLHF
.	.	TRBV14	TRBJ2-3	TGTGCCAGCAGCCTCGACAGAACTAGCACAGATACGCAGTATTTT	CASSLDRTSTDTQYF
.	.	TRBV28	TRBJ1-5	TGTGCCAGCTTTACCGGGGGGTTTCAGCCCCAGCATTTT	CASFTGGFQPQHF
.	.	TRBV30	TRBJ1-2	TGTGCCTGGAGTGGGGGGAGTAACTATGGCTACACCTTC	CAWSGGSNYGYTF
.	.	TRBV21-1	TRBJ1-2	TGTGCCCCAATCGGAGGGGTCGTCGACTATGGCTACACCTTC	CAPIGGVVDYGYTF